These T cell receptor beta chains were read from a single sample in a study of T cell responses to AZD1222 COVID-19 vaccine. The method was immunoSEQ multiplex PCR; TCRdb's version includes in-frame clones alone and lacks a portion of them. The data show 65,000 or so clones, about 83% seen once. Here the sequenced sample was peripheral blood, taken on day 0 of AZD1222 vaccination. These TCRs come from an adult in good health. CDR3s leave out the opening cysteine and the closing phenylalanine or tryptophan. The order of the fields is CDR3 protein, J gene, V gene.

CDR3: AWSVALQETQY
J: TRBJ2-5
V: TRBV30

CDR3: SVEAGARSGYT
J: TRBJ1-2
V: TRBV29-1

CDR3: ASSPRETQY
J: TRBJ2-5
V: TRBV7-2

CDR3: ASNPHRFPYEQY
J: TRBJ2-7
V: TRBV28

CDR3: ASSSRGGLDEQF
J: TRBJ2-1
V: TRBV7-3

CDR3: ASSFGGAGDNEQF
J: TRBJ2-1
V: TRBV28

CDR3: ASSEGGSGNTIY
J: TRBJ1-3
V: TRBV7-3

CDR3: ASRQGGADTQY
J: TRBJ2-3
V: TRBV6-5

CDR3: ATSGGNDGNTEAF
J: TRBJ1-1
V: TRBV19

CDR3: ASSPPPRAGSTDTQY
J: TRBJ2-3
V: TRBV18

CDR3: ASSPTPRTVPAAQH
J: TRBJ1-5
V: TRBV7-2

CDR3: ASSLVGGSGEQY
J: TRBJ2-7
V: TRBV7-9

CDR3: ASSMIGDFPYEQY
J: TRBJ2-7
V: TRBV27

CDR3: ASRYRDRSNQPQH
J: TRBJ1-5
V: TRBV28

CDR3: ASSKGRNYGYT
J: TRBJ1-2
V: TRBV28

CDR3: AISDSSYSGNTIY
J: TRBJ1-3
V: TRBV10-3

CDR3: ASRDGGYEQY
J: TRBJ2-7
V: TRBV6-5

CDR3: ASSVGNRRGTGELF
J: TRBJ2-2
V: TRBV9

CDR3: ASSQSGFSYEQY
J: TRBJ2-7
V: TRBV7-9

CDR3: ASSLGLATDTQY
J: TRBJ2-3
V: TRBV7-9